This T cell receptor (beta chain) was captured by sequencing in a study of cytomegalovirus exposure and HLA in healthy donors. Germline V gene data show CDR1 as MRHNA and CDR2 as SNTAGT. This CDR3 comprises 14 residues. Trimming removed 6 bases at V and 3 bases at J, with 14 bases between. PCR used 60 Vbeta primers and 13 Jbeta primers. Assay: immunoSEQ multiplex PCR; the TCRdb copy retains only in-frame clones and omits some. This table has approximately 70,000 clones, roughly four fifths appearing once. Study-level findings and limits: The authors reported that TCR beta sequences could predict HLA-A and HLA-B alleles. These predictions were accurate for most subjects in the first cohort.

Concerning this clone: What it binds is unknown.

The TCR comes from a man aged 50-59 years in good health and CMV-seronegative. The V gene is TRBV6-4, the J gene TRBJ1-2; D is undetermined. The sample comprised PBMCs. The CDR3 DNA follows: TGTGCCAGCAGCCCTAGGAGAAGCCACTATGGCTACACCTTC. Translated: CASSPRRSHYGYTF.